This T cell receptor beta chain was found in a study of Graves' ophthalmopathy and Graves' hyperthyroidism. General study points: Most thyroid clonotypes expanded beyond 0.001 frequency were also found in blood.

The V gene's germline CDR1 is SNHLY and CDR2 FYNNEI. The germline V and J ends were trimmed by 1 base and 6 bases, with 10 bases remaining between them. The CDR3 is 14 residues long. Hyperthyroidism cases were recent diagnoses of under 2 months' duration in people aged 18 to 65. In its sample, this clonotype was seen many times. The antigen is unknown. Amplifying from RNA transcripts, the study obtained TCR beta CDR3 regions. The library came from an HTBI-primed first-round RT-PCR and a second-round multiplex PCR. In TCRdb, the multiplex PCR reads were re-called with MiXCR into one record per CDR3 protein. The table shows approximately 1.2 million distinct CDR3 sequences, with less than 45% occurring only once.

This chain connects TRBV2 to TRBJ1-5; D uncertain. The source is an adult man with Graves' hyperthyroidism. The sequenced sample was peripheral blood or thyroid tissue (not recorded which). For the CDR3, the DNA is TGTGCCAGCAGTGAAGGTCCGGGTCTTCAGCCCCAGCATTTT. Its protein is CASSEGPGLQPQHF.